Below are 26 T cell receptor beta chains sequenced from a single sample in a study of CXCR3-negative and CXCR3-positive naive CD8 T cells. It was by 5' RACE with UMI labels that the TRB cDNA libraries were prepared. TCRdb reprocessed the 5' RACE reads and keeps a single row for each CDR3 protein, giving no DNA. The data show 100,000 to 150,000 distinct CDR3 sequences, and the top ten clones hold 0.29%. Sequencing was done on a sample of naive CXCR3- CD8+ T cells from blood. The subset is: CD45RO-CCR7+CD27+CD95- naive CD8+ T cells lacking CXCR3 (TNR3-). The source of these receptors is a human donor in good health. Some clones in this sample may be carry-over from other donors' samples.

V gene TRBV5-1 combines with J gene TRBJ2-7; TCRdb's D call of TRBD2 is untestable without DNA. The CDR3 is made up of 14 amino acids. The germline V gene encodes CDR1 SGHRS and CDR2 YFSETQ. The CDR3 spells CASSFEGPSYEQYF.

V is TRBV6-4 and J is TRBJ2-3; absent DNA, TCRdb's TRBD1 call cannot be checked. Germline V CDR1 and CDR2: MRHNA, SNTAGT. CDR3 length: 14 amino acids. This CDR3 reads CASSDGGTPDTQYF.

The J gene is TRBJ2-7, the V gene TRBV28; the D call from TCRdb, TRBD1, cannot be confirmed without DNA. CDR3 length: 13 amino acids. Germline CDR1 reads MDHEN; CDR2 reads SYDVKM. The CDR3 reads CARNRDGPYEQYF.

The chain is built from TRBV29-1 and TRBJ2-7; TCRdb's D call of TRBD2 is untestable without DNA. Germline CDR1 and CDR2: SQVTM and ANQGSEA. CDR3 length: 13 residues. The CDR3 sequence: CSVGGGDEYEQYF.

CDR3 protein: CASSYREGGETQYF. The chain carries TRBV6-6 and TRBJ2-5; with no DNA, the TCRdb D assignment of TRBD2 cannot be verified. The CDR3 totals 14 residues. CDR1 is MNHNY, CDR2 SVGAGI, per germline (reference sequence).

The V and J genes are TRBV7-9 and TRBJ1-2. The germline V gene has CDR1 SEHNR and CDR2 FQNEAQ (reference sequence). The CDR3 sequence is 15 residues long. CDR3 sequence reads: CASSGDGTAGYGYTF.

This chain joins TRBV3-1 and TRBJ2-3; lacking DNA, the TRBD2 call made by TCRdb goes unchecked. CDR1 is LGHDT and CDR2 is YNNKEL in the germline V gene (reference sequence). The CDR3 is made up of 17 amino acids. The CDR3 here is CASSQAPSGSSTDTQYF.

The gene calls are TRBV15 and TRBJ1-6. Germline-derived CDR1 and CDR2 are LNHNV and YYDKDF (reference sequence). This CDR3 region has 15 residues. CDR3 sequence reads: CATSRARNWNSPLHF.

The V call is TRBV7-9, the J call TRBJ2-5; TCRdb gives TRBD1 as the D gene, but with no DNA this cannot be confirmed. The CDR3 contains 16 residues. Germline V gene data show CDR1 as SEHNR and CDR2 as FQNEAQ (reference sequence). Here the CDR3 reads CASSANSGAIQETQYF.

CDR3: CASSSNGHLSYEQYF. The V and J genes are TRBV13 and TRBJ2-7; TCRdb names TRBD1, which stays unverified in the absence of DNA. CDR1 PRHDT and CDR2 FYEKMQ come from the germline V gene (reference sequence). The CDR3 is made up of 15 amino acids.

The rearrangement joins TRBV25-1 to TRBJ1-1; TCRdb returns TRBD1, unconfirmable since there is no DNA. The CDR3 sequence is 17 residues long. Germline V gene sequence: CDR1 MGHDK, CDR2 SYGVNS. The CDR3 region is CASSEIGRGLASTEAFF.

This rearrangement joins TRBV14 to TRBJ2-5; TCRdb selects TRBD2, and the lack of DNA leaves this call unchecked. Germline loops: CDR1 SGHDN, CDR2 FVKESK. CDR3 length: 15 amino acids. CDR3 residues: CASSRSGLAEETQYF.

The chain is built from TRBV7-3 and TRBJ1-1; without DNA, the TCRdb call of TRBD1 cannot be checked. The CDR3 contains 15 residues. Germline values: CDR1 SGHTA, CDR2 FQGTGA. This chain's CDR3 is CASSLGAGGGTEAFF.

The chain's CDR3 is CASSQTGIKAPQETQYF. V and J are TRBV3-1 and TRBJ2-5; TCRdb picks TRBD1, but there is no DNA to check that call. Germline values: CDR1 LGHDT, CDR2 YNNKEL (reference sequence). This CDR3 is 17 amino acids long.

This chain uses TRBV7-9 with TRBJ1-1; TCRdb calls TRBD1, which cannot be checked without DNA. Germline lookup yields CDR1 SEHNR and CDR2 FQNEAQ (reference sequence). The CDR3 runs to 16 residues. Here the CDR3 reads CASSPGQGEVNTEAFF.

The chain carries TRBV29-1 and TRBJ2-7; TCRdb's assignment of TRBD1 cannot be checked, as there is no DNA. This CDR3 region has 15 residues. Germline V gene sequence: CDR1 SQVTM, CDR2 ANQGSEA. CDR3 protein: CSVEDRGTGIDEQYF.

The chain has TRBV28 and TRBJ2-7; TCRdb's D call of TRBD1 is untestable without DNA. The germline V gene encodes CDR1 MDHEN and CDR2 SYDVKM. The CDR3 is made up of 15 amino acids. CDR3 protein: CASSLVPGADYEQYF.

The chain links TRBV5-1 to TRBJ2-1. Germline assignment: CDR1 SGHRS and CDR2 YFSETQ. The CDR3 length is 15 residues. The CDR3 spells CASSLARLSYNEQFF. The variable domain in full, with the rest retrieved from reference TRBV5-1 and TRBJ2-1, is KAGVTQTPRYLIKTRGQQVTLSCSPISGHRSVSWYQQTPGQGLQFLFEYFSETQRNKGNFPGRFSGRQFSNSRSEMNVSTLELGDSALYLCASSLARLSYNEQFFGPGTRLTVL.

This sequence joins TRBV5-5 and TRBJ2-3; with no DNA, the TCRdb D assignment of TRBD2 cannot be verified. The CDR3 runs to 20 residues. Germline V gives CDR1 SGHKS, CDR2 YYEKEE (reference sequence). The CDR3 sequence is CASSPEDNSLGPGVTDTQYF. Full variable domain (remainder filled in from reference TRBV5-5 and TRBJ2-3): DAGVTQSPTHLIKTRGQQVTLRCSPISGHKSVSWYQQVLGQGPQFIFQYYEKEERGRGNFPDRFSARQFPNYSSELNVNALLLGDSALYLCASSPEDNSLGPGVTDTQYFGPGTRLTVL.

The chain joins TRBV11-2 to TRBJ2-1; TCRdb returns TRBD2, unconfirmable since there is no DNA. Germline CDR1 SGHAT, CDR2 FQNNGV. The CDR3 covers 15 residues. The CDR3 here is CASSLDPRTNNEQFF.

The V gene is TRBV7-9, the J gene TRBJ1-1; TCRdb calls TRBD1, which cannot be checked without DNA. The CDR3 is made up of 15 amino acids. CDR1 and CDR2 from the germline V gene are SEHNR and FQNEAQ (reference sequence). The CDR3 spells CASSLADRAFDEAFF.

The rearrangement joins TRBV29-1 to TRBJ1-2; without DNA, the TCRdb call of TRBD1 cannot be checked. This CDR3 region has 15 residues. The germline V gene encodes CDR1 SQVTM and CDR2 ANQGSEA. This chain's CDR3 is CSVFVPGQGEAGYTF.

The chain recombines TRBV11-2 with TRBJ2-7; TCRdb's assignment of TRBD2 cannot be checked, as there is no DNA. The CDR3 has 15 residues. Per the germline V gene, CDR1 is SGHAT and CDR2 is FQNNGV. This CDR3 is CASSHLTSGAYEQYF.

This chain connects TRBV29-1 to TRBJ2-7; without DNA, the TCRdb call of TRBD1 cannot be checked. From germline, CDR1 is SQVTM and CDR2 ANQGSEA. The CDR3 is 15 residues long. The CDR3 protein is CSTLSGSSSSYEQYF.

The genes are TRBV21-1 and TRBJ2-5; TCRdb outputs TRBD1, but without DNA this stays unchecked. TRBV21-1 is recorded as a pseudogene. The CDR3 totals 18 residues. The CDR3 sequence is CASSKDSDRVKHQETQYF.

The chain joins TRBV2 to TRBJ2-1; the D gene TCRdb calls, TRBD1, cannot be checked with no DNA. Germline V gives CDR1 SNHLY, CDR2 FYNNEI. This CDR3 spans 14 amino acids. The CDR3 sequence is CASRGRVGGNEQFF.